This T cell receptor (beta chain) was identified in a study of blood T cell repertoires in COVID-19. Sequenced by immunoSEQ multiplex PCR; TCRdb stores in-frame clones only, minus some. This table has some 300,000 clones, roughly 86% appearing once. Germline CDR1 SEHNR, CDR2 FQNEAQ (reference sequence). With 5 bases clipped from V and 10 bases from J, the junction kept 8 bases outside the gene matches. This CDR3 spans 13 amino acids. The chain carries TRBV7-9 and TRBJ2-1, with 7 bases identical to TRBD2. Sequenced: PBMCs or T cells enriched from blood (not recorded which). This clonotype originated in a woman aged 50 to 60 who had been exposed to COVID-19. CDR3 nucleotides: TGTGCCAGCAGCCCTTGGGGGGGAGGCGAGCAGTTCTTC. As protein: CASSPWGGGEQFF.